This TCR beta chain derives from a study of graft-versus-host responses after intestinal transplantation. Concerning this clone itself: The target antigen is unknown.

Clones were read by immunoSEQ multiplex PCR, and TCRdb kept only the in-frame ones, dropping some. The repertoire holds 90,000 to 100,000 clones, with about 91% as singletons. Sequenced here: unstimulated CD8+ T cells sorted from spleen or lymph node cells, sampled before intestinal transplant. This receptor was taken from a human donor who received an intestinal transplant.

CDR3 amino acids: CASSPLGSAGVTYEQYF. The DNA of the CDR3 is TGTGCCAGCAGTCCCCTGGGGTCAGCGGGGGTCACCTACGAGCAGTACTTC. This chain joins TRBV27 and TRBJ2-7; 8 bases match TRBD2. The CDR3 consists of 17 residues. Germline V gene data show CDR1 as MNHEY and CDR2 as SMNVEV (reference sequence). The V segment lost 5 bases and the J segment 2 bases; nucleotides outside the gene matches: 14.